The sequence of this T cell receptor (beta chain) was determined in a study of blood T cell repertoires in COVID-19. Whole-study context: COVID-19 samples, acute and convalescent, were from the United States, Italy and Spain. In each case, the material was cDNA or gDNA derived from T cells, B-cell-depleted T cells, or PBMCs.

The V gene lost 1 base and the J gene lost 4 bases, with 8 bases spanning the gap. Germline CDR1 is GTSNPN and CDR2 is SVGIG (reference sequence). This CDR3 contains 13 residues. Repertoires were generated with immunoSEQ multiplex PCR, while TCRdb's copy carries only in-frame clones and drops some. The table records 7,500 to 10,000 clones, about nine tenths of them present only once. The chain is built from TRBV30 and TRBJ1-5; D gene ambiguous. Sequencing was done on a sample of peripheral blood. The sequence came from a man aged 60-69 years with acute or convalescent COVID-19. CDR3 coding DNA: TGTGCCTGGAGTGGAGGATGGAATCAGCCCCAGCATTTT. Translated: CAWSGGWNQPQHF.